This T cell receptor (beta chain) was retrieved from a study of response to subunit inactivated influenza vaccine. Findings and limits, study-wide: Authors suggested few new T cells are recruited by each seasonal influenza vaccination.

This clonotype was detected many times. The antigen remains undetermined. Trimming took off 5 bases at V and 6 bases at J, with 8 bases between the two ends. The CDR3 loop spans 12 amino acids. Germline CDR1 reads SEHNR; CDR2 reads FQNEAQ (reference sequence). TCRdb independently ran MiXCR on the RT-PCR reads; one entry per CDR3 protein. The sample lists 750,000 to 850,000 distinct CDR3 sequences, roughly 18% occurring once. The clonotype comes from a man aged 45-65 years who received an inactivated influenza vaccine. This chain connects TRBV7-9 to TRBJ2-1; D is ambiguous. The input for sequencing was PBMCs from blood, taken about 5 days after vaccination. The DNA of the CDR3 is TGTGCCAGCAGCGATTTCGCCAATGAGCAGTTCTTC. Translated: CASSDFANEQFF. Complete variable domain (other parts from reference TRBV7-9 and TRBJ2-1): DTGVSQNPRHKITKRGQNVTFRCDPISEHNRLYWYRQTLGQGPEFLTYFQNEAQLEKSRLLSDRFSAERPKGSFSTLEIQRTEQGDSAMYLCASSDFANEQFFGPGTRLTVL.